The present T cell receptor beta chain was sequenced within a study of T cell clusters in autoimmune cytopenias. Worth noting for this clonotype: What it recognizes is unknown.

Study findings and constraints: Exclusive TRB clusters were 2.5 to 3.5-fold more numerous in healthy donors than in active autoimmune hepatitis. Physiological T cell clusters of healthy donors were apparently absent in primary autoimmune cytopenia patients.

Multiplex touch-down PCR amplified TRB using TRB-A and TRB-B pools in one tube. Using the multiplex PCR reads, TCRdb records one entry per CDR3 protein without DNA. The sample table includes 11,000 or so distinct CDR3 sequences. TRB was amplified from around 0.25 ug of peripheral blood genomic DNA per sample. Germline assignment: CDR1 MNHEY and CDR2 SVGEGT. The CDR3 extends over 14 amino acids. The sample also formed part of further work on T cell repertoires in aging, cancer and after chemotherapy. As that report states: Healthy donors lost TCR diversity with age mainly through richness, cancer patients through richness and evenness. Immunological memory after chemotherapy cannot be judged from the repertoire data.

The V and J genes are TRBV6-2 or TRBV6-3 and TRBJ2-7; TCRdb reports TRBD2, a call that lacks DNA to check it against. Sequenced sample: peripheral blood. This sequence was found in a human donor in good health. This CDR3 reads CASSYAKGGYEQYF.